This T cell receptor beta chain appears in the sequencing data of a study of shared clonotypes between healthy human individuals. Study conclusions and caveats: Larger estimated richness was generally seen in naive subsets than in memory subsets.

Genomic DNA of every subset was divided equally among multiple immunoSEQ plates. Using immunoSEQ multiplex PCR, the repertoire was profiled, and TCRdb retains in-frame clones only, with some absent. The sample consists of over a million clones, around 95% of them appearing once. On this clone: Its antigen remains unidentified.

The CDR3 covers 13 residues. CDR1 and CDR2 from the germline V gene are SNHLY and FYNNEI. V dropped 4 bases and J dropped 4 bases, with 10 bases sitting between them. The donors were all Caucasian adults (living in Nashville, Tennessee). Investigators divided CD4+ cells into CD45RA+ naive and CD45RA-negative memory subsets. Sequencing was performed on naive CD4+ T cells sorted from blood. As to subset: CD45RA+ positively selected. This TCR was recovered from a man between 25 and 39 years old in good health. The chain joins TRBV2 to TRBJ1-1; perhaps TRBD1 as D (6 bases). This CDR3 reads CASSARGGTEAFF. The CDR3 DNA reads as TGTGCCAGCAGTGCCAGGGGTGGCACTGAAGCTTTCTTT.